This T cell receptor (beta chain) was identified during a study of blood T cell repertoires in COVID-19. Whole-study context: Samples came from the United States, Italy and Spain, spanning acute and convalescent COVID-19. PBMCs, B-cell-depleted T cells, or T cells were the source of the cDNA or gDNA that made up the material.

As handled by the study authors: Using reference gene primer amplification, nucleated cell counts were estimated. Sequencing was performed with immunoSEQ multiplex PCR; in TCRdb, only in-frame clones are kept and a portion is missing. The D gene and trimming were derived from the DNA, and the V and J assignments and clone size from that table. The data show approximately 440,000 clones, approximately 88% seen once. Seattle patients were enrolled during active infection and followed longitudinally. The specimen was peripheral blood. The clonotype was recovered from a woman aged 45-65 years with COVID-19, enrolled during active disease.

The CDR3 loop reads CASSLNGMTNHRYNEQFF. The CDR3 region has the DNA TGCGCCAGCAGCTTAAACGGGATGACGAACCACCGCTACAATGAGCAGTTCTTC. The chain uses TRBV5-1 and TRBJ2-1; D is possibly TRBD2 (5 bases). Germline V lookup: CDR1 SGHRS, CDR2 YFSETQ. With 2 bases removed from V and 3 bases from J, the gap between germline ends came to 21 bases. This CDR3 has 18 residues.